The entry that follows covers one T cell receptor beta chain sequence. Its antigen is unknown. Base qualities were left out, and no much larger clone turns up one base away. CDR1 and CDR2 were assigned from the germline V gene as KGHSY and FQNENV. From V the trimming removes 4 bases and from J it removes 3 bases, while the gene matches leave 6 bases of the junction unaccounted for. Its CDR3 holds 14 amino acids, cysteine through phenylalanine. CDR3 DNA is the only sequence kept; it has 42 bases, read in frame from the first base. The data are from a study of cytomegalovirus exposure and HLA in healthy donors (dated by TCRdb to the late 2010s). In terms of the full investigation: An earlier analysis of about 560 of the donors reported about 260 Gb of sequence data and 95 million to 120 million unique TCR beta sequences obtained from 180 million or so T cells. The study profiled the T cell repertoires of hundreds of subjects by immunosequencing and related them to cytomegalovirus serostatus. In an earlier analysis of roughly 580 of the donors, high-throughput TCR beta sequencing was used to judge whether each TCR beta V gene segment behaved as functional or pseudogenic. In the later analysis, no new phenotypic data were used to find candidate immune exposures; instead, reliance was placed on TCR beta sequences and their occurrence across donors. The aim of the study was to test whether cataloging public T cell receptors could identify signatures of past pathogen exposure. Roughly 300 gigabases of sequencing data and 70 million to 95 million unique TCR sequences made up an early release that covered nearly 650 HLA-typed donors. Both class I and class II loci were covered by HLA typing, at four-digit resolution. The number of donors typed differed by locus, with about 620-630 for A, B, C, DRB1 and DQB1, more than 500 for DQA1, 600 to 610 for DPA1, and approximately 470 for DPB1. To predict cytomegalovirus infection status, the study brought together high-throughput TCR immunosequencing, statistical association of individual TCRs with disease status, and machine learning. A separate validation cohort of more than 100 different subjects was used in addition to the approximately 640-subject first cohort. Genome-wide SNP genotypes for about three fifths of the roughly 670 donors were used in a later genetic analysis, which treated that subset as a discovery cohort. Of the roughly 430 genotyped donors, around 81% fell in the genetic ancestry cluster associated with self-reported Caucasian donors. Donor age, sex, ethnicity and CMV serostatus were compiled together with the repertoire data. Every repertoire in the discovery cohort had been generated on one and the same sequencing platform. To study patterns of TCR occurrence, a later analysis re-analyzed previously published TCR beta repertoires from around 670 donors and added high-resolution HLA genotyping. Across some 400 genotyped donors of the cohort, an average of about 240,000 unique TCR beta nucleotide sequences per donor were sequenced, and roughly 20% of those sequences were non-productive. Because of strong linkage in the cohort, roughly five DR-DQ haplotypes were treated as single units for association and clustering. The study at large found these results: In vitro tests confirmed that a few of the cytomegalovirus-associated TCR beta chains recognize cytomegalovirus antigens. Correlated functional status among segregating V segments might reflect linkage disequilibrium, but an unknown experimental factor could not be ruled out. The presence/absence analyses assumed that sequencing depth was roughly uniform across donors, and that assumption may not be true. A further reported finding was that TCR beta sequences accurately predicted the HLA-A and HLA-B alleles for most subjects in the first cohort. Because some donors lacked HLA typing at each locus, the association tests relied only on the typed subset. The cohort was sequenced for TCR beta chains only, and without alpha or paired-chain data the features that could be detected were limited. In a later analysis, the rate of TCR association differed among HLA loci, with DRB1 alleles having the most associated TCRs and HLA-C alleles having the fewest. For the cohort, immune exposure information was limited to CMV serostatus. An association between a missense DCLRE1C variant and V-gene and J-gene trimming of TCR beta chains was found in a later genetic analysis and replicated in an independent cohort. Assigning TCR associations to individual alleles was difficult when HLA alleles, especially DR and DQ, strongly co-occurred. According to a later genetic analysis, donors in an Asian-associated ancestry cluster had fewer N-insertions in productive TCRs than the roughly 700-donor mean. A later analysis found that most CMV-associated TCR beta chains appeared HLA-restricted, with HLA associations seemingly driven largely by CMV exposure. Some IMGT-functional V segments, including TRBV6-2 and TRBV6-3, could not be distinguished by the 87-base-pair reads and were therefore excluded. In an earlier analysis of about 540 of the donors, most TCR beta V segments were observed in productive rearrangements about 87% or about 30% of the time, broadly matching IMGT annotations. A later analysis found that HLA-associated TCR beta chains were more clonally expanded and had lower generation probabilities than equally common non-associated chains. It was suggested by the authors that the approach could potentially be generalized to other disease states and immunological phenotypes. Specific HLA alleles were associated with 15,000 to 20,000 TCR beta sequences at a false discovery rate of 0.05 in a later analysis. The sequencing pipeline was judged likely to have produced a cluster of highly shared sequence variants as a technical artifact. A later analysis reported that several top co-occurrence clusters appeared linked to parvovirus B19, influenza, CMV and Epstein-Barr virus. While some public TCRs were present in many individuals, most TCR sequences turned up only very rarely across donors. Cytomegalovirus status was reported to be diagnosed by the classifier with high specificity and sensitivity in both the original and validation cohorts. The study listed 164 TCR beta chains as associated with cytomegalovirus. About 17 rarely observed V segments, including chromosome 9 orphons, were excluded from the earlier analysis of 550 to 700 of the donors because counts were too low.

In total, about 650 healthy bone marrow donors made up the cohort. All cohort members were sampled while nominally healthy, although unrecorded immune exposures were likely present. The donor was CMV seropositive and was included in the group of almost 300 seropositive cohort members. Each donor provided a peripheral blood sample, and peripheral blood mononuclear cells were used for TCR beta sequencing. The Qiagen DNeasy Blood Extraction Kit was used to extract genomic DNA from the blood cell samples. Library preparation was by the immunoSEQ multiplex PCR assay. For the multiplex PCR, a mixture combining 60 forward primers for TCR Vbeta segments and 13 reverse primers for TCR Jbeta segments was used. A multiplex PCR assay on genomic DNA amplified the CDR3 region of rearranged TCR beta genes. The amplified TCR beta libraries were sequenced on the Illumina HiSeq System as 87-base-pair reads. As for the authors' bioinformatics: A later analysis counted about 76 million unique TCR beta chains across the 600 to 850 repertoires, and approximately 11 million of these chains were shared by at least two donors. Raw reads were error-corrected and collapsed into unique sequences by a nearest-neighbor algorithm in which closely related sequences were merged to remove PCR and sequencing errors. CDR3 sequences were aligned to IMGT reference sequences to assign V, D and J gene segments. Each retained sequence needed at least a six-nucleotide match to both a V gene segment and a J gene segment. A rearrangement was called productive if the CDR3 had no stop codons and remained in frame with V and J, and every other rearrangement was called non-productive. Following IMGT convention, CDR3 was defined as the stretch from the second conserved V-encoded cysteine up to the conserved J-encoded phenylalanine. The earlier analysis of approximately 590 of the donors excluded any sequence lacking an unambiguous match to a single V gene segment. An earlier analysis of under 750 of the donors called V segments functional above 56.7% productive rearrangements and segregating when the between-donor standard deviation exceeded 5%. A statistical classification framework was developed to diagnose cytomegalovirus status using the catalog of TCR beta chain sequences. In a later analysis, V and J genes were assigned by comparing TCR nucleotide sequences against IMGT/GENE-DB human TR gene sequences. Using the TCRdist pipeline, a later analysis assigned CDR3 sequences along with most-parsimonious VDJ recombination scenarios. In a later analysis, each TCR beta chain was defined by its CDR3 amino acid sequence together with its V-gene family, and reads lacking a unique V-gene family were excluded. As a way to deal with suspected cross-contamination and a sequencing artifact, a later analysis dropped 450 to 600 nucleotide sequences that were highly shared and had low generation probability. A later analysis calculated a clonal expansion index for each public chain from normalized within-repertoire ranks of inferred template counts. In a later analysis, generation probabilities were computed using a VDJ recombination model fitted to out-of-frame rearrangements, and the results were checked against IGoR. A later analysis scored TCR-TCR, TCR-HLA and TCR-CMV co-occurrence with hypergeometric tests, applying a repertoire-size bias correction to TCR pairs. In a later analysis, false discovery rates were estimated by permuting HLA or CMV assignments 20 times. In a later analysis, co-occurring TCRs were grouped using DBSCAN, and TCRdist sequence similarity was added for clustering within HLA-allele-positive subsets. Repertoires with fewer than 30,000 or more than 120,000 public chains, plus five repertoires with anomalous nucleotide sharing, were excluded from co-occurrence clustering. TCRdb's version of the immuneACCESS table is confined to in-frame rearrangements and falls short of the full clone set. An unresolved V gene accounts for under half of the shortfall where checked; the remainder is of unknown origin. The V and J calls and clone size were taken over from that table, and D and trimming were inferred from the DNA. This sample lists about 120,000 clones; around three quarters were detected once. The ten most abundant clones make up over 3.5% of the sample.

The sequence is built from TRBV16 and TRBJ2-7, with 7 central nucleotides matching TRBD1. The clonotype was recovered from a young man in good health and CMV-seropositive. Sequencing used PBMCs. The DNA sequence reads TGTGCCAGCAGCCCAGGGACAGACGTCTACGAGCAGTACTTC. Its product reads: CASSPGTDVYEQYF.